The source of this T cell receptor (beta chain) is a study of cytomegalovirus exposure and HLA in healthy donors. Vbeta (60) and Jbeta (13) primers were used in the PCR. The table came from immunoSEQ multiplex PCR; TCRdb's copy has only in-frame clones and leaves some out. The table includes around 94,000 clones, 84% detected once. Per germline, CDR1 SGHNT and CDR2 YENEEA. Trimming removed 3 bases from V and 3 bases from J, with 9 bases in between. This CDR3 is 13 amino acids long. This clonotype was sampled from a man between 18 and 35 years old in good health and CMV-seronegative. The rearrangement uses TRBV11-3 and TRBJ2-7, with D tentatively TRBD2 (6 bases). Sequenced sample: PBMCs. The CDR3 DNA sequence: TGTGCCAGCAGCTTTAGGAGGGGCTACGAGCAGTACTTC. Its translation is CASSFRRGYEQYF.